This is a list of T cell receptor beta chains from one sample in a study of cytomegalovirus exposure and HLA in healthy donors. TCRdb keeps only in-frame clones here, not all; method: immunoSEQ multiplex PCR. Here the sample spans a few hundred thousand clones, under 80% being singletons. The sample taken for sequencing was PBMCs. These receptors were obtained from a woman in her twenties or thirties in good health and CMV-seronegative. Each CDR3 is given with its conserved first and last residue. A D gene is named only where the DNA matches it firmly. Only part of the rows carry a size: once, few, many, or a class if the clone is expanded.

clone size	V gene	D gene	J gene	CDR3 protein	CDR3 DNA
-	TRBV19	-	TRBJ1-1	CASSIGAGAVEAFF	TGTGCCAGTAGTATAGGGGCGGGGGCGGTGGAAGCTTTCTTT
few	TRBV5-5	-	TRBJ2-5	CASSLPGKETQYF	TGTGCCAGCAGCTTGCCAGGGAAAGAGACCCAGTACTTC
-	TRBV19	TRBD1	TRBJ2-3	CATSIFVGTGGNRDTQYF	TGTGCCACTAGTATATTCGTCGGGACAGGGGGGAATAGAGATACGCAGTATTTT
few	TRBV30	TRBD1	TRBJ2-3	CAWSPGQSTDTQYF	TGTGCCTGGAGTCCGGGACAGAGCACAGATACGCAGTATTTT
-	TRBV18	-	TRBJ1-1	CASSPTEQVSTEAFF	TGTGCCAGCTCACCCACCGAACAGGTTAGCACTGAAGCTTTCTTT
-	TRBV5-6	-	TRBJ1-2	CASSLVQDYGYTF	TGTGCCAGCAGCTTGGTGCAGGACTATGGCTACACCTTC
-	TRBV30	TRBD2	TRBJ2-3	CAWTGGAGEADTQYF	TGTGCCTGGACCGGGGGGGCGGGGGAAGCAGATACGCAGTATTTT
-	TRBV11-2	-	TRBJ1-2	CASSLNPRAGNGYTF	TGTGCCAGCAGCTTGAATCCAAGGGCAGGGAATGGCTACACCTTC
-	TRBV25-1	TRBD1	TRBJ1-1	CASSATGGWTEAFF	TGTGCCAGCAGTGCTACAGGGGGCTGGACTGAAGCTTTCTTT
-	TRBV5-4	-	TRBJ2-3	CASSFDRSTDTQYF	TGTGCCAGCAGCTTCGACAGGTCTACAGATACGCAGTATTTT
-	TRBV11-3	TRBD1	TRBJ2-6	CASSPGTGTSGANVLTF	TGTGCCAGCAGCCCCGGGACAGGGACTTCTGGGGCCAACGTCCTGACTTTC
-	TRBV27	-	TRBJ1-5	CASSENNQPQHF	TGTGCCAGCAGTGAGAACAATCAGCCCCAGCATTTT
-	TRBV6-5	-	TRBJ2-3	CASRSGRGGTDTQYF	TGTGCCAGCAGGTCAGGGCGTGGGGGCACAGATACGCAGTATTTT
-	TRBV7-9	TRBD2	TRBJ2-7	CASSPSGGTYEQYF	TGTGCCAGCAGCCCTAGCGGGGGAACCTACGAGCAGTACTTC
-	TRBV11-3	TRBD1	TRBJ1-6	CASSSGTGSSPLHF	TGTGCCAGCAGCTCCGGGACAGGCTCCTCACCCCTCCACTTT
-	TRBV6-5	-	TRBJ1-6	CASCQQGEGNSPLHF	TGTGCCAGCTGTCAACAGGGAGAGGGGAATTCACCCCTCCACTTT